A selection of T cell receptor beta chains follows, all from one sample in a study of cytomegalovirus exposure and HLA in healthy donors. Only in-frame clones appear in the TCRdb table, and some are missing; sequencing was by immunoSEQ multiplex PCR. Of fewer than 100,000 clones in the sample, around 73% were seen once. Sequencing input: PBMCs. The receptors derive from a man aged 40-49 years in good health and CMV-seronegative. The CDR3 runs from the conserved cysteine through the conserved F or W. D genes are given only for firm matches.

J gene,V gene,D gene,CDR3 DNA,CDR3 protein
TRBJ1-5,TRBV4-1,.,TGCGCCAGCAGCCAAGGACAGGGCAATCAGCCCCAGCATTTT,CASSQGQGNQPQHF
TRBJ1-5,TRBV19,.,TGTGCCAGTAGGGGGAGTAATCAGCCCCAGCATTTT,CASRGSNQPQHF
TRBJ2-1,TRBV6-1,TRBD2,TGTGCCAGCAGTGCCCAGGACGGGGGGGGCCACAATGAGCAGTTCTTC,CASSAQDGGGHNEQFF
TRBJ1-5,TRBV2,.,TGTGCCAGCAGTCAGGGTTTGGGGAATCAGCCCCAGCATTTT,CASSQGLGNQPQHF
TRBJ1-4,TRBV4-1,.,TGCGCCAGCAGCCAAGATATGTTCCGGCCAGGGTTTTTT,CASSQDMFRPGFF
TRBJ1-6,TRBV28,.,TGTGCCAGCAGTTCCCCGGGGGAAGCCTATAATTCCCCCCTCCACTTT,CASSSPGEAYNSPLHF
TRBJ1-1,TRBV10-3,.,TGTGCCATCAGTGTACAGGCGGACACTGAAGCTTTCTTT,CAISVQADTEAFF
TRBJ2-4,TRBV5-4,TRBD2,TGTGCCAGCAGCTTCGGACTAGCGGGTTTAAACATTCAGTACTTC,CASSFGLAGLNIQYF
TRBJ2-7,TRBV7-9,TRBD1,TGTGCCAGCAGCACGGACAGGGACTACGAGCAGTACTTC,CASSTDRDYEQYF
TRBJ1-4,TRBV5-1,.,TGCGCCAGCAGCGTATCCGGAGGGAATGAAAAACTGTTTTTT,CASSVSGGNEKLFF
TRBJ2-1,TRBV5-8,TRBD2,TGTGCCAGCAGCTTGGGGGGGGGACTAGCGGACAATGAGCAGTTCTTC,CASSLGGGLADNEQFF
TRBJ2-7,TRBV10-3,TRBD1,TGTGCCATCCGGGACAGGAGCTCCTACGAGCAGTACTTC,CAIRDRSSYEQYF
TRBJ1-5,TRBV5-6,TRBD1,TGTGCCAGCAGCTTGGGTCCAGGGGGGAGGTATAGCAATCAGCCCCAGCATTTT,CASSLGPGGRYSNQPQHF
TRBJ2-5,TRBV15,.,TGTGCCACCAGCAGAGTAGGAGTACCCCAAGAGACCCAGTACTTC,CATSRVGVPQETQYF